The rows below give T cell receptor beta chains drawn from one sample of a study of shared clonotypes between healthy human individuals. Using immunoSEQ multiplex PCR, the repertoire was profiled, and TCRdb retains in-frame clones only, with some absent. The sample contains about 2.4 million clones, around nine tenths of which appear only once. Material: naive CD4+ T cells sorted from blood. The source is a man in his late teens or twenties in good health. The CDR3 runs from the conserved cysteine through the conserved F or W. The D gene is left open where the match is weak. Expanded clones get a size class; other rows say once, few or many, or leave the size out.

v_call: TRBV25-1; j_call: TRBJ2-1; clone_size: -; d_call: -; cdr3_nt: TGTGCCAGCGGTAGTGGCCAGCGGTTATACAATGAGCAGTTCTTC; cdr3_aa: CASGSGQRLYNEQFF
v_call: TRBV7-2; j_call: TRBJ1-2; clone_size: -; d_call: -; cdr3_nt: TGTGCCAGCAGCTTATCGGGGAATAACTATGGCTACACCTTC; cdr3_aa: CASSLSGNNYGYTF
v_call: TRBV7-2; j_call: TRBJ2-5; clone_size: -; d_call: TRBD1; cdr3_nt: TGTGCCAGCAGCTTAGCTTGGGGACAGAACGAAAAGACCCAGTACTTC; cdr3_aa: CASSLAWGQNEKTQYF
v_call: TRBV6-6; j_call: TRBJ1-2; clone_size: -; d_call: -; cdr3_nt: TGTGCCAGCAGCCCAACTGGGGATGCTTATGGCTACACCTTC; cdr3_aa: CASSPTGDAYGYTF
v_call: TRBV7-8; j_call: TRBJ2-5; clone_size: -; d_call: TRBD2; cdr3_nt: TGTGCCAGCAGCTCCTTGACTAGCGGGAGTGGGGAGACCCAGTACTTC; cdr3_aa: CASSSLTSGSGETQYF
v_call: TRBV2; j_call: TRBJ1-5; clone_size: -; d_call: TRBD1; cdr3_nt: TGTGCCAGCAGGGAGACAGGGTCCAATCAGCCCCAGCATTTT; cdr3_aa: CASRETGSNQPQHF
v_call: TRBV2; j_call: TRBJ2-2; clone_size: -; d_call: TRBD1; cdr3_nt: TGTGCCAGCAGGGGGGACAGGAAGAACACCGGGGAGCTGTTTTTT; cdr3_aa: CASRGDRKNTGELFF
v_call: TRBV5-8; j_call: TRBJ2-5; clone_size: few; d_call: -; cdr3_nt: TGTGCCAGCAGCCCACGAGGGGGGGTTCAAGAGACCCAGTACTTC; cdr3_aa: CASSPRGGVQETQYF
v_call: TRBV6-6; j_call: TRBJ1-6; clone_size: -; d_call: -; cdr3_nt: TGTGCCAGCAACGGAGGGGGGGGAAGGGATAATTCACCCCTCCACTTT; cdr3_aa: CASNGGGGRDNSPLHF
v_call: TRBV30; j_call: TRBJ1-5; clone_size: few; d_call: -; cdr3_nt: TGTGCCTGGAGTGGACAAGACCAGCCCCAGCATTTT; cdr3_aa: CAWSGQDQPQHF
v_call: TRBV2; j_call: TRBJ2-3; clone_size: -; d_call: TRBD1; cdr3_nt: TGTGCCAGCAGTCCCCAACAGGGGAATACGCAGTATTTT; cdr3_aa: CASSPQQGNTQYF
v_call: TRBV2; j_call: TRBJ1-5; clone_size: -; d_call: TRBD1; cdr3_nt: TGTGCCAGCAGTATGACAACTTCAGGGGGCGAGGCGGATAGCAATCAGCCCCAGCATTTT; cdr3_aa: CASSMTTSGGEADSNQPQHF
v_call: TRBV2; j_call: TRBJ2-2; clone_size: -; d_call: -; cdr3_nt: TGTGCCAGCTCCTTGGAAAGGGCCACCGGGGAGCTGTTTTTT; cdr3_aa: CASSLERATGELFF
v_call: TRBV19; j_call: TRBJ2-3; clone_size: -; d_call: -; cdr3_nt: TGTGCCAGTAGTAACTACCCGAGCACAGATACGCAGTATTTT; cdr3_aa: CASSNYPSTDTQYF
v_call: TRBV6-1; j_call: TRBJ2-1; clone_size: -; d_call: TRBD2; cdr3_nt: TGTGCCAGCAGTGTACGGACTAGCGGGAGTATAGGCTACAATGAGCAGTTCTTC; cdr3_aa: CASSVRTSGSIGYNEQFF
v_call: TRBV19; j_call: TRBJ2-5; clone_size: -; d_call: TRBD2; cdr3_nt: TGTGCCAGTAAGACTAGCGGGGGCCTACAAGAGACCCAGTACTTC; cdr3_aa: CASKTSGGLQETQYF
v_call: TRBV11-2; j_call: TRBJ1-6; clone_size: -; d_call: TRBD1; cdr3_nt: TGTGCCAGCAGCTTTTCAGGACAGGCGACTAATTCACCCCTCCACTTT; cdr3_aa: CASSFSGQATNSPLHF
v_call: TRBV6-5; j_call: TRBJ2-7; clone_size: -; d_call: -; cdr3_nt: TGTGCCAGCAGTTCAGCCTACGAGCAGTACTTC; cdr3_aa: CASSSAYEQYF
v_call: TRBV9; j_call: TRBJ1-1; clone_size: once; d_call: -; cdr3_nt: TGTGCCAGCAGCCCAGAGGGGCGGAACACTGAAGCTTTCTTT; cdr3_aa: CASSPEGRNTEAFF
v_call: TRBV10-1; j_call: TRBJ1-1; clone_size: -; d_call: -; cdr3_nt: TGCGCCAGCAGCCCAAGGGGACAGAACACTGAAGCTTTCTTT; cdr3_aa: CASSPRGQNTEAFF
v_call: TRBV5-6; j_call: TRBJ1-3; clone_size: -; d_call: -; cdr3_nt: TGTGCCAGCAGTTTTGGGGGAATGGTTCCTGGAAACACCATATATTTT; cdr3_aa: CASSFGGMVPGNTIYF
v_call: TRBV9; j_call: TRBJ2-1; clone_size: -; d_call: -; cdr3_nt: TGTGCCAGCAGCGGTGAACAGGGCAATGAGCAGTTCTTC; cdr3_aa: CASSGEQGNEQFF
v_call: TRBV28; j_call: TRBJ1-2; clone_size: -; d_call: TRBD1; cdr3_nt: TGTGCCAGCAGTTCCGGGACAGGGAGTTTTAGGGGGTATGGCTACACCTTC; cdr3_aa: CASSSGTGSFRGYGYTF